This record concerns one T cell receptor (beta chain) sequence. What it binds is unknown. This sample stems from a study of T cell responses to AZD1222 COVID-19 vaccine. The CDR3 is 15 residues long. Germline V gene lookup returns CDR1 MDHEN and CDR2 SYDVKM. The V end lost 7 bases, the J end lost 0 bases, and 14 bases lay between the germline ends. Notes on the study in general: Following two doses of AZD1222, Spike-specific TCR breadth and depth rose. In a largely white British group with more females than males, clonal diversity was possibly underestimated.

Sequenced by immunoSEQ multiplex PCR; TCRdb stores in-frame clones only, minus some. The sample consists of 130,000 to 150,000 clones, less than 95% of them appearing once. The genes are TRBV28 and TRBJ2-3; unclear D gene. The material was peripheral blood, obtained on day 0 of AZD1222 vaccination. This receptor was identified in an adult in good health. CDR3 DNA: TGTGCCAGCATCAAGACGGAAGCTAGCACAGATACGCAGTATTTT. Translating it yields CASIKTEASTDTQYF.